This TCR beta chain came from a study of blood T cell repertoires in COVID-19. Study-wide context: Researchers got acute and convalescent COVID-19 samples from the United States, Italy and Spain. PBMCs, B-cell-depleted T cells, or T cells were the source of the cDNA or gDNA that made up the material.

The authors' processing: It was from reference gene primer amplification that nucleated cell counts were estimated. This table comes from immunoSEQ multiplex PCR, and its TCRdb copy is limited to in-frame clones, with some not included. V and J calls and clone size are copied from that table; D and trimming were computed from the DNA. The table lists under 130,000 clones, approximately 80% of them singletons. From germline, CDR1 is KGHDR and CDR2 SFDVKD. Trimming cost V 9 bases and J 3 bases, with 22 bases left between them. CDR3 size: 17 residues. The sample taken for sequencing was peripheral blood. The gene calls are TRBV24-1 and TRBJ2-2, with D maybe TRBD2 (5 bases). The TCR comes from an elderly woman with acute or convalescent COVID-19. The CDR3 protein is CATLGVERAPYTGELFF. The CDR3 DNA follows: TGTGCCACCCTCGGGGTCGAGAGAGCGCCTTACACCGGGGAGCTGTTTTTT.